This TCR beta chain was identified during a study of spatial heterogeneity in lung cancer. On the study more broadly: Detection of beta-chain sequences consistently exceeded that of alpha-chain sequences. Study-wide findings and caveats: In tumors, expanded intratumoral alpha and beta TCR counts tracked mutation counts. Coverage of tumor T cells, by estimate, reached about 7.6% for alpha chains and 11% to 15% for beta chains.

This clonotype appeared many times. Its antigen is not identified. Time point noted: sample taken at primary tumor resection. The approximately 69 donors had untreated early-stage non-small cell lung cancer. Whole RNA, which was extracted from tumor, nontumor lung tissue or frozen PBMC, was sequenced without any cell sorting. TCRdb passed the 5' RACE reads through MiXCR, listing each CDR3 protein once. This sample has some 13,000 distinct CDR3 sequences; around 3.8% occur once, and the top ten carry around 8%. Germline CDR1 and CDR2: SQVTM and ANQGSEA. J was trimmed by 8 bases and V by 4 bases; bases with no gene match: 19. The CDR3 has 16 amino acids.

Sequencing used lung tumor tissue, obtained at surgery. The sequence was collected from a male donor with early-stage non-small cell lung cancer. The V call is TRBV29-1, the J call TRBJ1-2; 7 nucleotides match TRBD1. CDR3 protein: CSVVPRQGRGGDGYTF. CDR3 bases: TGCAGCGTTGTACCCAGACAGGGAAGAGGCGGGGACGGCTACACCTTC.